This T cell receptor beta chain is drawn from a study of blood T cell repertoires in COVID-19 (dated by TCRdb to the early 2020s). A note on the overall study: The collaborator samples originated in the United States, Italy and Spain and spanned the acute and convalescent phases of COVID-19. The material from the prospective study consisted of cDNA or gDNA derived from T cells, B-cell-depleted T cells, or PBMCs. Deeply sampled blood TCRbeta repertoires from subjects exposed to, actively infected with, or recovered from COVID-19 were included in the dataset. The repertoires were released in a freely available public database intended as a resource for research on the immune response to SARS-CoV-2. The samples were drawn from the first 160 participants of the ongoing ImmuneRACE study and from 950 to 1,500 subjects provided by 6 global collaborators. Sample metadata almost always included a de-identified subject ID, COVID-19 status, age in years and sex. Where available, HLA class I and class II types were obtained from metadata supplied by the sample provider rather than from assay-based typing.

Points on this clone: The target of this receptor is not known. Base qualities were left out, and no much larger clone turns up one base away.

The full study reports these points: Clinical and demographic metadata were provided uncurated, with the amount varying by source and participant.

Whole blood was collected in K2EDTA tubes by collaborating institutions according to the institutions' own protocols. For TCRbeta analysis, collaborators shipped samples as frozen whole blood, isolated PBMCs, or DNA extracted from either of those sample types. The immunoSEQ Assay, a bias-controlled multiplex PCR, was used to amplify TCRbeta CDR3 regions from genomic DNA. Turning to the authors' computational methods: Within the assay, amplification of reference gene primers was used to estimate how many nucleated cells each sample contained. To quantify the absolute abundance of each unique TCRbeta CDR3 rearrangement, sequence reads were collapsed and filtered. For each sample, productive Simpson clonality was calculated by taking the square root of Simpson's diversity index across productive rearrangements. TCRdb stores this immuneACCESS table with in-frame sequences only. Part of the clones is absent; in the studies checked, under half of the shortfall reflects unresolved V genes, and no reason is known for the rest. D and trimming were read from the DNA, whereas the V and J calls and clone size are those reported in that table. In all, the sample holds fewer than 200,000 clones, and around nine tenths of those were seen once. The ten largest clones capture 2.7% of the sample.

Sequencing was carried out using peripheral blood. This clonotype was sampled from a middle-aged man with active or convalescent COVID-19.

The DNA sequence is given as TGCGCCAGCAGCGGCATGGGACAGGGGGCGGAAAAACTGTTTTTT. This encodes CASSGMGQGAEKLFF. The chain is assembled from TRBV5-1 and TRBJ1-4; the junction holds 12 bases that match TRBD1. From its cysteine to its phenylalanine, the CDR3 spans 15 amino acids. Only CDR3 DNA is held: 45 bases, read in frame from base 1. In the germline V gene, CDR1 corresponds to SGHRS and CDR2 to YFSETQ. V trim: 4 bases; J trim: 8 bases; unmatched bases: 6.